The next 14 T cell receptor beta chains were all read from a single sample in a study of CD8+CD57+ T cells in acquired aplastic anemia. In patients chosen for sequencing, flow cytometry had shown CD8+CD57+ cell expansion. For CDR3 and TCR beta VDJ profiling, genomic DNA was the template used. A single record per CDR3 protein comes from TCRdb applying MiXCR to the reads. The sample records 150,000 to 200,000 distinct CDR3 sequences, 55% to 65% being singletons. The sample taken for sequencing was sorted CD4+, CD8+, or CD8+CD57+ T cells (not recorded which) from PBMCs. The receptor source for this set is a human donor with aplastic anemia.

The chain recombines TRBV10-3 with TRBJ2-1; D uncertain. The CDR3 totals 14 residues. In germline, CDR1 is ENHRY, CDR2 SYGVKD. V was trimmed by 7 bases and J by 1 base, leaving 11 bases between them. CDR3: CAIKGQTSYNEQFF. Here the CDR3 DNA reads TGTGCCATCAAAGGTCAGACTTCCTACAATGAGCAGTTCTTC.

The rearrangement uses TRBV29-1 and TRBJ1-2; D perhaps matches TRBD1 (5 bases). Trimming stripped 1 base from V and 7 bases from J, with 10 bases between. CDR1 is SQVTM and CDR2 is ANQGSEA in the germline V gene. This CDR3 has 12 amino acids. CDR3 DNA: TGCAGCGTTGAAGTAGGGGCAGGTGGCTACACCTTC. Translated, it gives CSVEVGAGGYTF. Drawing the rest from reference TRBV29-1 and TRBJ1-2, the complete variable domain is SAVISQKPSRDICQRGTSLTIQCQVDSQVTMMFWYRQQPGQSLTLIATANQGSEATYESGFVIDKFPISRPNLTFSTLTVSNMSPEDSSIYLCSVEVGAGGYTFGSGTRLTVV.

V is TRBV5-1 and J is TRBJ2-5, with D uncertain. The length of the CDR3 is 13 residues. Germline V gene lookup returns CDR1 SGHRS and CDR2 YFSETQ. The V gene lost 4 bases and the J gene lost 7 bases, with 14 bases spanning the gap. The DNA for the CDR3 is TGCGCCAGCAGCCCAGACCCCGACGGGACCCAGTACTTC. As protein: CASSPDPDGTQYF. Full variable domain (outside the CDR3, taken from reference TRBV5-1 and TRBJ2-5): KAGVTQTPRYLIKTRGQQVTLSCSPISGHRSVSWYQQTPGQGLQFLFEYFSETQRNKGNFPGRFSGRQFSNSRSEMNVSTLELGDSALYLCASSPDPDGTQYFGPGTRLLVL.

This chain links TRBV10-2 with TRBJ2-5; 8 bases are shared with TRBD2. Germline CDR1 is WSHSY and CDR2 is SAAADI. V was clipped by 3 bases and J by 4 bases; unmatched bases: 7. This CDR3 has 15 amino acids. CDR3 residues: CASSDEVSGGETQYF. Here the CDR3 DNA reads TGCGCCAGCAGTGATGAAGTGAGCGGGGGAGAGACCCAGTACTTC.

V usage is TRBV15 and J usage is TRBJ2-7; D ambiguous. The CDR3 sequence is 16 residues long. The germline V and J ends were trimmed by 0 bases and 0 bases, with 12 bases remaining between them. The germline gives CDR1 LNHNV, CDR2 YYDKDF (reference sequence). The DNA of the CDR3 is TGTGCCACCAGCAGAGATGCTGAGACGGTCTCCTACGAGCAGTACTTC. Its protein product is CATSRDAETVSYEQYF. Full variable domain (remainder filled in from reference TRBV15 and TRBJ2-7): DAMVIQNPRYQVTQFGKPVTLSCSQTLNHNVMYWYQQKSSQAPKLLFHYYDKDFNNEADTPDNFQSRRPNTSFCFLDIRSPGLGDTAMYLCATSRDAETVSYEQYFGPGTRLTVT.

This clonotype was recorded at least ten times. This chain links TRBV24-1 with TRBJ1-2; no reliable D call. V lost 10 bases and J lost 5, with 13 bases in between. The CDR3 has 12 residues. In germline, CDR1 is KGHDR, CDR2 SFDVKD. Here the CDR3 DNA reads TGTGCCACTTCGCGGACGGCTTATGGCTACACCTTC. This sequence encodes CATSRTAYGYTF.

This clonotype was found once. The chain joins TRBV10-3 to TRBJ2-7; 10 bases are shared with TRBD2. Trimming took 9 bases from V and 3 from J; bases not matched to a gene: 5. CDR3 length: 13 amino acids. From germline, CDR1 is ENHRY and CDR2 SYGVKD. CDR3 nucleotides: TGTGCCATGGGGACTAGCGACTACTACGAGCAGTACTTC. It encodes CAMGTSDYYEQYF.

The rearrangement uses TRBV7-2 and TRBJ2-5; 11 bases align to TRBD2. The CDR3 runs to 15 residues. The V gene's germline CDR1 is SGHTA and CDR2 FQGNSA. The V and J ends lost 6 bases and 7 bases, in that order; junction bases with no gene match: 10. The CDR3 bases are TGTGCCAGCAGGTCACCGGGACTAGCGGATCGGACCCAGTACTTC. Its translation: CASRSPGLADRTQYF.

This clonotype appeared many times. DNA of the CDR3: TGCAGTGCTAGAGGCCTAGCGGCCGTTCAAGATACGCAGTATTTT. Its protein is CSARGLAAVQDTQYF. V gene TRBV20-1 combines with J gene TRBJ2-3; 7 positions match TRBD2. Trimming removed 1 base from V and 5 bases from J; junction bases left unmatched: 9. The CDR3 contains 15 residues. CDR1 DFQATT and CDR2 SNEGSKA come from the germline V gene (reference sequence).

The chain combines TRBV7-9 with TRBJ1-1; D is unclear. The CDR3 contains 10 residues. CDR1 is SEHNR, CDR2 FQNEAQ, per germline (reference sequence). V lost 10 bases and J lost 10, with 13 bases in between. CDR3: CATAAAGAFF. In DNA, the CDR3 is TGTGCCACCGCAGCGGCGGGAGCTTTCTTT.

This rearrangement joins TRBV10-3 to TRBJ1-5; 8 positions agree with TRBD1. Germline loops: CDR1 ENHRY, CDR2 SYGVKD. V was clipped by 10 bases and J by 7 bases; unmatched bases: 9. The CDR3 covers 13 residues. CDR3 sequence: CATGQGESQPQHF. DNA for the CDR3: TGTGCCACTGGACAGGGAGAGAGCCAGCCCCAGCATTTT.

V usage is TRBV10-2 and J usage is TRBJ1-1, with a possible D match to TRBD1 (5 bases). The CDR3 is made up of 13 amino acids. Germline V lookup: CDR1 WSHSY, CDR2 SAAADI. V was shortened by 7 bases and J by 1 base, with 10 bases between the two germline ends. The CDR3 region is CASNGGSNTEAFF. The CDR3, as DNA: TGCGCCAGCAACGGGGGGTCGAACACTGAAGCTTTCTTT.

This clonotype was picked up many times. The chain uses TRBV2 and TRBJ2-3, with TRBD2 identical over 7 bases. The V and J ends lost 8 bases and 0 bases, in that order; junction bases with no gene match: 8. The CDR3 has 15 amino acids. Looked up from germline, CDR1 is SNHLY and CDR2 is FYNNEI. CDR3 loop: CASGRVFASTDTQYF. Written as DNA, the CDR3 is TGTGCCAGCGGGAGGGTCTTTGCTAGCACAGATACGCAGTATTTT.

The chain links TRBV19 to TRBJ1-1, with D uncertain. V dropped 2 bases and J dropped 1 base, with 11 bases sitting between them. The CDR3 length is 15 residues. Looked up from germline, CDR1 is LNHDA and CDR2 is SQIVND (reference sequence). The CDR3 bases are TGTGCCAGTAGTATACCCAGCAGGCAGAACACTGAAGCTTTCTTT. It is translated as CASSIPSRQNTEAFF.